Shown below are 7 T cell receptor beta chains from a single sample sequenced in a study of identical twins. TCRdb re-called the 5' RACE reads through MiXCR, storing one row per CDR3 protein. The sample gives around 530,000 distinct CDR3 sequences, roughly 15% of which show up once; 0.44% is in the top ten. A further study also used this sample, focusing on yellow fever vaccine responses in identical twins.

The material sequenced was CD4+ T cells sorted from blood. The source of these receptors is a woman under 30 in good health.

The sample holds a few counts of this clonotype. J is TRBJ2-7 and V is TRBV12-3 or TRBV12-4; D gene ambiguous. V dropped 6 bases and J dropped 9 bases, with 18 bases sitting between them. The CDR3 length is 13 residues. CDR3 DNA: TGTGCCAGCAGCCCCCAGATGGGAACCGCGCAGTACGTC. Protein product: CASSPQMGTAQYV.

Only a few counts were recorded for this clonotype. The chain has TRBV6-5 and TRBJ2-1; D may be TRBD1 (6 bases). Deletions cut 0 bases from V and 9 bases from J, with 15 bases between. Germline lookup yields CDR1 MNHEY and CDR2 SVGAGI. There are 15 residues in the CDR3. CDR3 loop: CASSYSPGTPGEQFF. In DNA form, the CDR3 reads TGTGCCAGCAGTTACTCGCCCGGGACACCCGGTGAGCAGTTCTTC.

The table lists this clonotype with a few counts. The rearrangement joins TRBV20-1 to TRBJ2-1; TRBD2 matches at 12 bases. Germline V lookup: CDR1 DFQATT, CDR2 SNEGSKA (reference sequence). This CDR3 comprises 17 residues. Trimming cost V 3 bases and J 4 bases; bases outside gene matches: 10. CDR3 nucleotides: TGCAGTGCTAGTATTGCGGGACTAGCGGGCGTTTACAATGAGCAGTTCTTC. It specifies CSASIAGLAGVYNEQFF.

This clonotype showed up just a few times. CDR3 in amino acids: CAAAGFTTVYEQYV. CDR3 sequence (DNA): TGTGCCGCAGCGGGATTCACGACCGTCTACGAGCAGTACGTC. The genes are TRBV10-3 and TRBJ2-7; TRBD2 matches 7 bases. CDR1 is ENHRY and CDR2 is SYGVKD in the germline V gene. The CDR3 has 14 residues. V lost 11 bases, J lost 3 bases, and 13 bases stayed unmatched.

Only a few counts were recorded for this clonotype. The chain couples TRBV12-3 or TRBV12-4 to TRBJ1-4, with D maybe TRBD1 (5 bases). The CDR3 sequence is 11 residues long. The ends were cut back, 3 bases at V and 10 bases at J, with 6 bases in the middle. The CDR3 DNA reads as TGTGCCAGCAGTTTGCAGGGAAAACTGTTTTTT. Residues: CASSLQGKLFF.

The chain recombines TRBV19 with TRBJ2-1; 8 bases are shared with TRBD1. The ends lost 7 bases at V and 7 bases at J; junction bases unmatched: 15. Germline V gene data show CDR1 as LNHDA and CDR2 as SQIVND (reference sequence). CDR3 length equals 16 residues. The CDR3 spells CASTPSGGIFGNEQFF. CDR3 sequence (DNA): TGTGCCAGTACCCCGTCAGGGGGCATATTTGGGAATGAGCAGTTCTTC.

A few counts support this clonotype. This chain connects TRBV20-1 to TRBJ2-5; perhaps TRBD1 as D (5 bases). V dropped 6 bases and J dropped 7 bases, with 15 bases sitting between them. The germline CDR1 and CDR2 sequences are DFQATT and SNEGSKA (reference sequence). The CDR3 consists of 12 residues. The CDR3: CSANQDKGTQYF. The CDR3 DNA reads as TGCAGTGCGAACCAGGACAAAGGGACCCAGTACTTC.